These 31 T cell receptor beta chains came from one sample sequenced in a study of vaccination and CD4 T cells after COVID-19. Treatment specified: approximately 10-day PBMC culture with coronavirus spike peptide pools or control peptides (ViraFEST assay). Antigen specificity for these receptors is unknown. Researchers used the Oncomine TCR Beta short-read assay to sequence DNA from cultured CD4+ T cells. Using its own MiXCR run on the PCR reads, TCRdb lists one record per CDR3 protein. Seen here are almost 20,000 distinct CDR3 sequences, roughly two fifths observed once, and the top ten hold about 27%. The source was CD4+ T cells from blood, cultured in vitro, collected before SARS-CoV-2 vaccination. The receptors shown here come from a human donor who received a COVID-19 vaccine.

The CDR3 reads CASSSDRGFSGYTF. CDR3 nucleotide sequence: TGCGCCAGCAGCTCGGACAGGGGATTTTCTGGCTACACCTTC. V and J are TRBV5-1 and TRBJ1-2; 9 nucleotides line up with TRBD1. Per germline, CDR1 SGHRS and CDR2 YFSETQ. Trimming at V came to 3 bases and at J to 7 bases, leaving 7 bases not matched to a gene. The CDR3 sequence is 14 residues long.

The sample holds a few counts of this clonotype. This rearrangement joins TRBV6-1 to TRBJ1-5; 8 bases are a match to TRBD1. CDR3 length: 13 amino acids. With V trimmed by 5 bases and J by 5 bases, 2 bases remained unmatched. Germline values: CDR1 MNHNS, CDR2 SASEGT. Here the CDR3 DNA reads TGTGCCAGCAGTCGGACAGGGCATCAGCCCCAGCATTTT. It encodes CASSRTGHQPQHF.

This clonotype was seen a handful of times. V gene TRBV24-1 combines with J gene TRBJ2-2, with 10 positions matching TRBD1. The CDR3 covers 18 residues. V gave up 3 bases and J gave up 0 bases; unmatched junction bases: 6. CDR1 is KGHDR and CDR2 is SFDVKD in the germline V gene. As DNA, the CDR3 is TGTGCCACCAGTGATCAGCGGACAGGGGGTACGAACACCGGGGAGCTGTTTTTT. Translating gives CATSDQRTGGTNTGELFF.

This clonotype came up a few times. CDR3 nucleotides: TGCGCCAGCAGCCAAGACAGGGGTTCTGGCTACACCTTC. It yields the protein CASSQDRGSGYTF. The genes are TRBV4-1 and TRBJ1-2; maybe TRBD1 (6 bases). CDR3 length equals 13 residues. Germline V gene sequence: CDR1 MGHRA, CDR2 YSYEKL. Between the trimmed V and J ends, which lost 0 bases and 7 bases, there was a span of 9 bases.

This chain uses TRBV19 with TRBJ2-3; either TRBD1 or TRBD2 may supply D (5 bases each). CDR3 length: 14 amino acids. Germline values: CDR1 LNHDA, CDR2 SQIVND (reference sequence). Trimming removed 3 bases from V and 1 base from J, with 8 bases in between. The CDR3 bases are TGTGCCAGTAGTATGCAGGGAGGCACAGATACGCAGTATTTT. Translation: CASSMQGGTDTQYF.

V usage is TRBV19 and J usage is TRBJ2-1; 8 positions agree with TRBD1. The end of the DNA fits TRBJ2-7 better, so the J call may be wrong. The CDR3 spans 13 residues. The germline gives CDR1 LNHDA, CDR2 SQIVND (reference sequence). The CDR3 bases are TGTGCCAGTAGTCTCGGGACAGGCTTCGAGCAGTACTTC. Translated, it gives CASSLGTGFEQYF.

J is TRBJ1-2 and V is TRBV11-3; 9 nucleotides align to TRBD1. This CDR3 has 15 amino acids. J was trimmed by 3 bases and V by 6 bases; bases with no gene match: 8. Looked up from germline, CDR1 is SGHNT and CDR2 is YENEEA. CDR3 nucleotide sequence: TGTGCCAGCAGTTCCGCCTGGGACAGGGACTATGGCTACACCTTC. Its translation: CASSSAWDRDYGYTF.

This clonotype is deemed medium-sized (0.01 to 0.1%). The V gene is TRBV6-1, the J gene TRBJ1-5, with 10 nucleotides matching TRBD1. This CDR3 is built from 13 residues. V lost 8 bases and J lost 7; bases outside the gene matches: 5. Germline CDR1 MNHNS, CDR2 SASEGT. CDR3 coding DNA: TGTGCCAGCGCCGGGACAGGGGACCAGCCCCAGCATTTT. As protein: CASAGTGDQPQHF.

The chain links TRBV2 to TRBJ1-4; possibly TRBD1 for D (6 bases). The V and J ends lost 6 bases and 11 bases respectively, with 16 bases between them. The CDR3 length is 13 residues. Germline CDR1 reads SNHLY; CDR2 reads FYNNEI. The CDR3 is CASRGMGAEKLFF. The CDR3 nucleotides read TGTGCCAGCAGGGGTATGGGGGCTGAGAAACTGTTTTTT.

The chain links TRBV6-5 to TRBJ1-1; 10 positions match TRBD1. V shed 4 bases and J 8 bases; nucleotides not matched to a gene: 7. This CDR3 spans 14 amino acids. CDR1 is MNHEY, CDR2 SVGAGI, per germline. The CDR3 is CASSSDRGSTEAFF. CDR3 nucleotides: TGTGCCAGCAGTTCGGACAGGGGGTCTACGGAAGCTTTCTTT.

This clonotype was detected a few times. The rearrangement uses TRBV2 and TRBJ1-2, with D hard to call. This CDR3 is 13 amino acids long. Deletions cut 4 bases from V and 7 bases from J, with 13 bases between. Germline CDR1 and CDR2: SNHLY and FYNNEI. CDR3 region: CASSVGSAGGYTF. The CDR3 DNA reads as TGTGCCAGCAGTGTTGGGAGCGCGGGTGGCTACACCTTC.

This clonotype appeared a few times. This rearrangement joins TRBV2 to TRBJ1-6; 7 positions agree with TRBD1. CDR1 is SNHLY and CDR2 is FYNNEI in the germline V gene. CDR3 length: 16 residues. V was clipped by 6 bases and J by 0 bases; unmatched bases: 5. The CDR3 sequence: CASRPDRSSYNSPLHF. In DNA form, the CDR3 reads TGTGCCAGCAGGCCGGACAGGAGCTCCTATAATTCACCCCTCCACTTT. The whole variable domain, remainder taken from reference TRBV2 and TRBJ1-6, is EPEVTQTPSHQVTQMGQEVILRCVPISNHLYFYWYRQILGQKVEFLVSFYNNEISEKSEIFDDQFSVERPDGSNFTLKIRSTKLEDSAMYFCASRPDRSSYNSPLHFGNGTRLTVT.

V gene TRBV11-3 combines with J gene TRBJ2-7; 11 nucleotides align to TRBD2. Germline CDR1 reads SGHNT; CDR2 reads YENEEA. V dropped 1 base and J dropped 4; count of bases not matched to a gene: 6. The CDR3 is made up of 16 amino acids. The chain's CDR3 is CASSLVLAGGEYEQYF. CDR3 sequence (DNA): TGTGCCAGCAGCTTAGTCCTAGCGGGGGGAGAGTACGAGCAGTACTTC.

The rearrangement joins TRBV9 to TRBJ2-3; D gene uncertain. The length of the CDR3 is 16 residues. Germline values: CDR1 SGDLS, CDR2 YYNGEE. V was trimmed by 0 bases and J by 0 bases, leaving 11 bases between them. The CDR3 loop is CASSVARFTSTDTQYF. The CDR3 DNA is TGTGCCAGCAGCGTAGCGCGGTTTACTAGCACAGATACGCAGTATTTT.

This rearrangement joins TRBV12-3 or TRBV12-4 to TRBJ1-3; TRBD1 matches 8 bases. This CDR3 region has 13 residues. With 6 bases clipped from V and 3 bases from J, the junction kept 1 base outside the gene matches. As DNA, the CDR3 is TGTGCCAGCAGCGACAGGGGTGGAAACACCATATATTTT. This encodes CASSDRGGNTIYF.

The chain employs TRBV5-4 and TRBJ1-1; 8 nucleotides match TRBD1. CDR1 is SGHNT and CDR2 is YYREEE in the germline V gene (reference sequence). Germline trimming cut 4 bases from V and 1 base from J; bases unmatched to any gene: 9. This CDR3 contains 16 residues. CDR3 sequence: CASSPFSGTGNTEAFF. Written as DNA, the CDR3 is TGTGCCAGCAGCCCCTTCTCCGGGACAGGGAACACTGAAGCTTTCTTT. The variable domain in full, with the rest retrieved from reference TRBV5-4 and TRBJ1-1, is ETGVTQSPTHLIKTRGQQVTLRCSSQSGHNTVSWYQQALGQGPQFIFQYYREEENGRGNFPPRFSGLQFPNYSSELNVNALELDDSALYLCASSPFSGTGNTEAFFGQGTRLTVV.

The rearrangement uses TRBV4-1 and TRBJ2-7, with 9 bases identical to TRBD2. V was pared by 0 bases and J by 4 bases, with 4 bases of the junction left unmatched. This CDR3 has 15 amino acids. The germline V gene encodes CDR1 MGHRA and CDR2 YSYEKL. The CDR3 region has the DNA TGCGCCAGCAGCCAAGATATTAGCGGGGGATACGAGCAGTACTTC. It translates to CASSQDISGGYEQYF.

This clonotype has only a few counts. This sequence joins TRBV6-2 or TRBV6-3 and TRBJ1-6; perhaps TRBD1 as D (6 bases). In germline, CDR1 is MNHEY, CDR2 SVGEGT. CDR3 size: 13 residues. Trimming left V 6 bases short and J 11 bases short, with 14 bases between. The CDR3 DNA reads as TGTGCCAGCAGCCGACCAGGGGCGACACCCCTCCACTTT. Protein: CASSRPGATPLHF.

The chain links TRBV6-1 to TRBJ2-1; D ambiguous. The CDR3 runs 15 residues. Germline CDR1 reads MNHNS; CDR2 reads SASEGT. Trimming removed 5 bases from V and 0 bases from J, with 11 bases in between. The CDR3 is CASSTIRSSYNEQFF. The CDR3 DNA reads TGTGCCAGCAGTACGATCCGTAGCTCCTACAATGAGCAGTTCTTC.

The chain couples TRBV5-1 to TRBJ2-7; no firm D call. Germline CDR1 reads SGHRS; CDR2 reads YFSETQ. The V end lost 0 bases, the J end lost 6 bases, and 10 bases lay between the germline ends. The CDR3 spans 13 residues. This CDR3 reads CASSLAYGSEQYF. CDR3 in DNA: TGCGCCAGCAGCTTGGCCTACGGGTCCGAGCAGTACTTC.

This sequence joins TRBV20-1 and TRBJ2-5; 10 positions match TRBD2. V dropped 5 bases and J dropped 1; count of bases not matched to a gene: 16. This CDR3 has 18 amino acids. Germline lookup yields CDR1 DFQATT and CDR2 SNEGSKA (reference sequence). The CDR3: CSAARALAGEMGQETQYF. The CDR3 region has the DNA TGCAGTGCTGCCCGGGCCCTAGCGGGGGAAATGGGCCAAGAGACCCAGTACTTC.

The chain employs TRBV6-1 and TRBJ2-5; 8 bases fit TRBD1. V was pared by 3 bases and J by 4 bases, with 7 bases of the junction left unmatched. This CDR3 has 15 amino acids. Germline CDR1 is MNHNS and CDR2 is SASEGT. The CDR3 DNA follows: TGTGCCAGCAGTGACGTGACAGGGGTGGGAGAGACCCAGTACTTC. Translation: CASSDVTGVGETQYF.

The CDR3 nucleotides read TGTGCCAGCAGACTAAAACAGGGAGTTCGGACTGAAGCTTTCTTT. It codes for CASRLKQGVRTEAFF. The rearrangement uses TRBV6-1 and TRBJ1-1; weak D call: TRBD1 (6 bases). Germline V gene sequence: CDR1 MNHNS, CDR2 SASEGT. V gave up 6 bases and J gave up 5 bases, with 19 bases separating them. The CDR3 contains 15 residues.

The V call is TRBV7-9, the J call TRBJ1-6; perhaps TRBD1 as D (5 bases). The CDR3 spans 15 residues. Germline V gene data show CDR1 as SEHNR and CDR2 as FQNEAQ (reference sequence). The ends were cut back, 5 bases at V and 8 bases at J, with 16 bases in the middle. CDR3 protein: CASSLETGGDSPLHF. CDR3 coding DNA: TGTGCCAGCAGCCTGGAGACGGGGGGGGATTCACCCCTCCACTTT. Supplemented by reference TRBV7-9 and TRBJ1-6, the full variable domain reads DTGVSQNPRHKITKRGQNVTFRCDPISEHNRLYWYRQTLGQGPEFLTYFQNEAQLEKSRLLSDRFSAERPKGSFSTLEIQRTEQGDSAMYLCASSLETGGDSPLHFGNGTRLTVT.

This clonotype was observed a handful of times. J is TRBJ1-6 and V is TRBV20-1, with 7 bases identical to TRBD1. This CDR3 contains 13 residues. The V gene's germline CDR1 is DFQATT and CDR2 SNEGSKA (reference sequence). V dropped 3 bases and J dropped 8; count of bases not matched to a gene: 4. The CDR3 region has the DNA TGCAGTGCTAGTGTTGACAGGGATTCACCCCTCCACTTT. Protein product: CSASVDRDSPLHF.

This clonotype was seen a few times. The rearrangement links TRBV6-1 to TRBJ2-7, with 10 nucleotides matching TRBD2. Unmatched junction bases numbered 7, after V lost 3 bases and J lost 5 bases. The CDR3 contains 15 residues. From germline, CDR1 is MNHNS and CDR2 SASEGT. DNA of the CDR3: TGTGCCAGCAGTGACCCGGGACTAGCGATCAACGAGCAGTACTTC. This translates into CASSDPGLAINEQYF.

This clonotype was observed once. This chain uses TRBV12-5 with TRBJ1-5; 12 bases are a match to TRBD1. The length of the CDR3 is 18 residues. Trimming cost V 7 bases and J 1 base; bases outside gene matches: 11. Germline CDR1 is LGHNT and CDR2 is FRNRAP. CDR3: CASAGTGGAGGSNQPQHF. DNA of the CDR3: TGTGCTAGTGCCGGGACAGGGGGCGCCGGTGGAAGCAATCAGCCCCAGCATTTT.

This clonotype was seen a single time. The chain recombines TRBV5-1 with TRBJ2-2; no clear D. CDR1 and CDR2 from the germline V gene are SGHRS and YFSETQ. The V end lost 4 bases, the J end lost 1 base, and 11 bases lay between the germline ends. The CDR3 consists of 15 residues. The CDR3 here is CASSVTLLNTGELFF. The DNA of the CDR3 is TGCGCCAGCAGCGTCACCTTATTGAACACCGGGGAGCTGTTTTTT. Full variable domain (rest looked up from reference TRBV5-1 and TRBJ2-2): KAGVTQTPRYLIKTRGQQVTLSCSPISGHRSVSWYQQTPGQGLQFLFEYFSETQRNKGNFPGRFSGRQFSNSRSEMNVSTLELGDSALYLCASSVTLLNTGELFFGEGSRLTVL.

This chain joins TRBV19 and TRBJ1-5, with D maybe TRBD1 (6 bases). CDR3 length: 15 amino acids. Trimming left V 4 bases short and J 1 base short, with 11 bases between. The germline V gene has CDR1 LNHDA and CDR2 SQIVND (reference sequence). CDR3 bases: TGTGCCAGTAGTAACCAGGGGCTCAGCAATCAGCCCCAGCATTTT. Its protein is CASSNQGLSNQPQHF.

The chain couples TRBV11-3 to TRBJ2-7; D gene uncertain. There are 13 residues in the CDR3. V lost 1 base, J lost 9 bases, and 13 bases lay in between. From germline, CDR1 is SGHNT and CDR2 YENEEA. The CDR3 protein is CASSLGSSMGQYF. The CDR3 region has the DNA TGTGCCAGCAGCTTAGGGTCCAGCATGGGGCAGTACTTC. Looking up the rest from reference TRBV11-3 and TRBJ2-7 gives the full variable domain: EAGVVQSPRYKIIEKKQPVAFWCNPISGHNTLYWYLQNLGQGPELLIRYENEEAVDDSQLPKDRFSAERLKGVDSTLKIQPAELGDSAVYLCASSLGSSMGQYFGPGTRLTVT.

The rearrangement links TRBV30 to TRBJ1-5; D is undetermined. V lost 5 bases and J 5 bases, leaving 13 bases between the germline ends. Germline assignment: CDR1 GTSNPN and CDR2 SVGIG (reference sequence). The CDR3 covers 13 residues. CDR3 region: CAWDNGGDQPQHF. DNA of the CDR3: TGTGCCTGGGATAATGGTGGGGATCAGCCCCAGCATTTT. Full variable domain (missing parts from reference TRBV30 and TRBJ1-5): SQTIHQWPATLVQPVGSPLSLECTVEGTSNPNLYWYRQAAGRGLQLLFYSVGIGQISSEVPQNLSASRPQDRQFILSSKKLLLSDSGFYLCAWDNGGDQPQHFGDGTRLSIL.